These 23 T cell receptor beta chains were sequenced from one sample in a study of cytomegalovirus exposure and HLA in healthy donors. Libraries were prepared by immunoSEQ multiplex PCR; TCRdb keeps only in-frame clonotypes and omits some of them. The table lists about 120,000 clones, around 90% of them singletons. The sequencing sample was made of PBMCs. The receptors derive from a woman younger than 35 in good health and CMV-seronegative.

The V and J genes are TRBV15 and TRBJ1-2, with D tentatively TRBD1 (5 bases). Trimming pared 5 bases from V and 4 bases from J, leaving 14 bases between. CDR3 size: 14 residues. The germline V gene has CDR1 LNHNV and CDR2 YYDKDF (reference sequence). The CDR3 loop is CATSSRVGVYGYTF. CDR3 DNA: TGTGCCACCAGCTCCCGGGTAGGGGTCTATGGCTACACCTTC.

On this clone: Different DNA sequences within this sample yield the same CDR3. The chain employs TRBV27 and TRBJ1-4; 10 nucleotides agree with TRBD1. Germline CDR1 and CDR2: MNHEY and SMNVEV (reference sequence). The CDR3 spans 14 residues. Germline trimming cut 4 bases from V and 4 bases from J; bases unmatched to any gene: 0. The CDR3 reads CASSWTGGNEKLFF. As DNA, the CDR3 is TGTGCCAGCAGTTGGACAGGGGGTAATGAAAAACTGTTTTTT.

This chain connects TRBV9 to TRBJ2-1; 9 bases align to TRBD1. The J segment lost 2 bases and the V segment lost 2 bases, leaving 8 bases of the junction unmatched. Germline loops: CDR1 SGDLS, CDR2 YYNGEE. This CDR3 has 17 residues. Written as DNA, the CDR3 is TGTGCCAGCAGCGTCCCCTCGACAGGGGGGGCCTACAATGAGCAGTTCTTC. Translation: CASSVPSTGGAYNEQFF.

The chain carries TRBV19 and TRBJ2-2, with D possibly matching TRBD2 (6 bases). This CDR3 contains 15 residues. Looked up from germline, CDR1 is LNHDA and CDR2 is SQIVND (reference sequence). V gave up 3 bases and J gave up 7 bases, with 15 bases separating them. The CDR3 reads CASSIRGEEIGELFF. The CDR3 region has the DNA TGTGCCAGTAGTATTCGCGGGGAGGAAATCGGGGAGCTGTTTTTT.

This clone is a singleton in its sample. The genes are TRBV5-8 and TRBJ2-3; 11 positions match TRBD1. CDR3 length: 17 residues. V lost 2 bases and J lost 6; bases outside the gene matches: 11. Germline V gene lookup returns CDR1 SGHTS and CDR2 YDEGEE. DNA of the CDR3: TGTGCCAGCAGCTTACTCGGACACGGGACAGGGGGGGATACGCAGTATTTT. Translated: CASSLLGHGTGGDTQYF. Supplemented by reference TRBV5-8 and TRBJ2-3, the full variable domain reads EAGVTQSPTHLIKTRGQQATLRCSPISGHTSVYWYQQALGLGLQFLLWYDEGEERNRGNFPPRFSGRQFPNYSSELNVNALELEDSALYLCASSLLGHGTGGDTQYFGPGTRLTVL.

This clone was observed once. The V gene is TRBV6-6, the J gene TRBJ1-2; TRBD1 is a possible D gene (6 bases). The CDR3 has 13 residues. Trimming shortened V by 5 bases and J by 2 bases, and 9 bases separated the two germline ends. Germline-derived CDR1 and CDR2 are MNHNY and SVGAGI (reference sequence). In DNA, the CDR3 is TGTGCCAGCAGTATGACAGGCAACTATGGCTACACCTTC. It codes for CASSMTGNYGYTF.

J is TRBJ2-7 and V is TRBV19; TRBD1 is a possible D gene (6 bases). Trimming shortened V by 1 base and J by 5 bases, and 15 bases separated the two germline ends. The germline CDR1 and CDR2 sequences are LNHDA and SQIVND (reference sequence). The CDR3 extends over 15 amino acids. In DNA form, the CDR3 reads TGTGCCAGTAGTATAGTAGGGCAGGGGATTGACGAGCAGTACTTC. It translates to CASSIVGQGIDEQYF.

CDR3 bases: TGTGCCAGCAGCGTCGCTGACAGGGGCCACGAGCAGTACTTC. Translated, it gives CASSVADRGHEQYF. This sequence joins TRBV9 and TRBJ2-7; 8 nucleotides match TRBD1. The CDR3 consists of 14 residues. The trim removed 2 bases at V and 5 bases at J, leaving 6 bases unmatched. CDR1 is SGDLS, CDR2 YYNGEE, per germline.

The genes are TRBV18 and TRBJ2-2; D is possibly TRBD1 (6 bases). Germline lookup yields CDR1 KGHSH and CDR2 LQKENI. The V gene lost 2 bases and the J gene lost 2 bases, with 9 bases spanning the gap. This CDR3 comprises 15 residues. CDR3 in amino acids: CASSPWGPNTGELFF. The DNA of the CDR3 is TGTGCCAGCTCACCATGGGGGCCTAACACCGGGGAGCTGTTTTTT.

V gene TRBV5-4 combines with J gene TRBJ2-7, with D maybe TRBD2 (6 bases). With 4 bases removed from V and 4 bases from J, the gap between germline ends came to 21 bases. CDR1 is SGHNT and CDR2 is YYREEE in the germline V gene (reference sequence). This CDR3 contains 16 residues. This CDR3 is CASSPRPPSAQYEQYF. CDR3 bases: TGTGCCAGCAGCCCCCGCCCCCCTAGCGCTCAATACGAGCAGTACTTC.

The V and J genes are TRBV7-3 and TRBJ2-2, with no clear D. This CDR3 comprises 15 residues. The V end lost 1 base, the J end lost 1 base, and 7 bases lay between the germline ends. CDR1 is SGHTA and CDR2 is FQGTGA in the germline V gene. The CDR3 here is CASSLSSGNTGELFF. In nucleotides, the CDR3 is TGTGCCAGCAGCTTAAGTTCCGGGAACACCGGGGAGCTGTTTTTT.

A single count supports this clone. The rearrangement links TRBV4-1 to TRBJ1-2, with TRBD1 matching 11 bases. V shed 5 bases and J 5 bases; nucleotides not matched to a gene: 7. This CDR3 is built from 15 residues. Germline V gives CDR1 MGHRA, CDR2 YSYEKL. CDR3 sequence reads: CASSVGTGGIYGYTF. CDR3 DNA: TGCGCCAGCAGCGTAGGGACAGGGGGTATTTATGGCTACACCTTC.

V usage is TRBV11-2 and J usage is TRBJ2-7; weak D call: TRBD2 (5 bases). The CDR3 covers 14 residues. Trimming left V 4 bases short and J 4 bases short, with 14 bases between. Looked up from germline, CDR1 is SGHAT and CDR2 is FQNNGV. CDR3 coding DNA: TGTGCCAGCAGCTATTCCGTCCGGGGATACGAGCAGTACTTC. Translating gives CASSYSVRGYEQYF. Full variable domain (missing parts from reference TRBV11-2 and TRBJ2-7): EAGVAQSPRYKIIEKRQSVAFWCNPISGHATLYWYQQILGQGPKLLIQFQNNGVVDDSQLPKDRFSAERLKGVDSTLKIQPAKLEDSAVYLCASSYSVRGYEQYFGPGTRLTVT.

The rearrangement links TRBV5-1 to TRBJ2-6, with D uncertain. Deletions cut 2 bases from V and 1 base from J, with 10 bases between. This CDR3 has 16 residues. CDR1 and CDR2 (germline): SGHRS, YFSETQ. CDR3 sequence: CASSFPETSGANVLTF. The CDR3 DNA is TGCGCCAGCAGCTTCCCGGAGACGTCTGGGGCCAACGTCCTGACTTTC.

This chain joins TRBV5-6 and TRBJ1-2, with a tentative D call TRBD1 (6 bases). V gave up 0 bases and J gave up 8 bases, with 11 bases separating them. This CDR3 has 13 amino acids. From germline, CDR1 is SGHDT and CDR2 YYEEEE. This CDR3 reads CASSLDSGGGYTF. CDR3 sequence (DNA): TGTGCCAGCAGCTTGGACAGCGGGGGCGGCTACACCTTC.

The chain links TRBV2 to TRBJ1-1, with D unresolved. Germline V CDR1 and CDR2: SNHLY, FYNNEI. Trimming took off 3 bases at V and 1 base at J, with 9 bases between the two ends. The CDR3 extends over 14 amino acids. CDR3 loop: CASSDRAGNTEAFF. CDR3 coding DNA: TGTGCCAGCAGTGACCGGGCGGGGAACACTGAAGCTTTCTTT.

The V and J genes are TRBV7-8 and TRBJ2-7; TRBD2 agrees at 10 bases. Germline CDR1 SGHVS, CDR2 FQNEAQ. CDR3 length equals 15 residues. The V segment lost 1 base and the J segment 6 bases; nucleotides outside the gene matches: 6. CDR3 bases: TGTGCCAGCAGCTTAGGAGTCCTAGCGGGAGTCGAGCAGTACTTC. This sequence encodes CASSLGVLAGVEQYF.

The V and J genes are TRBV29-1 and TRBJ2-7, with D perhaps matching TRBD1 (6 bases). The CDR3 is 13 amino acids. Germline-derived CDR1 and CDR2 are SQVTM and ANQGSEA. The germline V and J ends were trimmed by 4 bases and 0 bases, with 10 bases remaining between them. Here the CDR3 DNA reads TGCAGCGTTGTGACAGGTGGCTCCTACGAGCAGTACTTC. Its translation is CSVVTGGSYEQYF.

The rearrangement joins TRBV2 to TRBJ2-7; D possibly corresponds to TRBD2 (6 bases). V was pared by 4 bases and J by 2 bases, with 9 bases between. Germline-derived CDR1 and CDR2 are SNHLY and FYNNEI. This CDR3 has 13 amino acids. CDR3 DNA: TGTGCCAGCAGTGGGACTAACCCCTACGAGCAGTACTTC. It is translated as CASSGTNPYEQYF.

V and J are TRBV29-1 and TRBJ1-2, with no clear D. V was cut by 3 bases and J by 6 bases, with 8 bases left in between. The CDR3 contains 11 residues. Per the germline V gene, CDR1 is SQVTM and CDR2 is ANQGSEA. The CDR3 nucleotides read TGCAGCGTTGATATGCAGGATGGCTACACCTTC. Amino acid sequence: CSVDMQDGYTF. Combining the CDR3 with reference TRBV29-1 and TRBJ1-2 gives the whole variable domain SAVISQKPSRDICQRGTSLTIQCQVDSQVTMMFWYRQQPGQSLTLIATANQGSEATYESGFVIDKFPISRPNLTFSTLTVSNMSPEDSSIYLCSVDMQDGYTFGSGTRLTVV.

The gene calls are TRBV7-9 and TRBJ2-5, with 14 bases identical to TRBD2. The V gene end was trimmed by 5 bases and the J gene end by 5 bases; junction bases not matched to a gene: 4. The CDR3 extends over 15 amino acids. Germline V gene data show CDR1 as SEHNR and CDR2 as FQNEAQ (reference sequence). CDR3 DNA sequence: TGTGCCAGCAGCGAGAGACTAGCGGGGGGGGAGACCCAGTACTTC. Protein product: CASSERLAGGETQYF.

The chain is built from TRBV5-8 and TRBJ2-6; tentatively, D is TRBD2 (6 bases). The V end lost 4 bases, the J end lost 1 base, and 15 bases lay between the germline ends. This CDR3 is built from 17 residues. The V gene's germline CDR1 is SGHTS and CDR2 YDEGEE. The DNA of the CDR3 is TGTGCCAGCAGCCCGGGGGTAGAAACTTCTGGGGCCAACGTCCTGACTTTC. It is translated as CASSPGVETSGANVLTF.

The V and J genes are TRBV5-4 and TRBJ2-3; TRBD1 agrees at 7 bases. The CDR3 is made up of 15 amino acids. The V segment lost 4 bases and the J segment 3 bases; nucleotides outside the gene matches: 8. Per the germline V gene, CDR1 is SGHNT and CDR2 is YYREEE (reference sequence). CDR3 nucleotide sequence: TGTGCCAGCAGCCCAGGGGGTGGATGGACAGATACGCAGTATTTT. Protein product: CASSPGGGWTDTQYF.